A single sample gave rise to the 17 T cell receptor beta chains below, sequenced in a study of cytomegalovirus exposure and HLA in healthy donors. Primers: 60 Vbeta forward and 13 Jbeta reverse. Profiled with immunoSEQ multiplex PCR; TCRdb holds only in-frame clones, not every one. The sample has some 100,000 clones, about 79% seen once. Sequenced sample: PBMCs. The origin of the receptors is a female donor in good health and CMV-seropositive.

This clone has just one count. Mismatch with germline at one junction end may stem from a read error. The chain is built from TRBV7-9 and TRBJ2-2; TRBD1 matches at 8 bases. Per the germline V gene, CDR1 is SEHNR and CDR2 is FQNEAQ (reference sequence). CDR3 length: 18 amino acids. In DNA, the CDR3 is TGTTCCAGCAGCTCAACACCACCCGGGACAGGGAACACCGGGGAGCTGTTTTTT. Its translation is CSSSSTPPGTGNTGELFF.

The gene calls are TRBV18 and TRBJ2-2; TRBD2 is a possible D gene (5 bases). The CDR3 extends over 15 amino acids. The V end was cut by 2 bases, the J end by 7 bases, with 14 bases between. Germline V lookup: CDR1 KGHSH, CDR2 LQKENI. The CDR3 bases are TGTGCCAGCTCACCAGAGGGTCCAGTAAACGGGGAGCTGTTTTTT. Amino acid sequence: CASSPEGPVNGELFF.

The gene calls are TRBV9 and TRBJ1-5, with 9 positions matching TRBD1. This CDR3 comprises 13 residues. Germline CDR1 and CDR2: SGDLS and YYNGEE. V lost 1 base to trimming and J lost 9 bases; unmatched junction nucleotides: 2. CDR3 DNA sequence: TGTGCCAGCAGCGTAACGGGACAGGGGCCCCAGCATTTT. Protein: CASSVTGQGPQHF.

This clone came up a few times. The J gene is TRBJ1-1, the V gene TRBV7-6; D is perhaps TRBD1 (5 bases). Germline V gives CDR1 SGHVS, CDR2 FNYEAQ. The CDR3 is 13 residues long. The V end lost 7 bases, the J end lost 4 bases, and 13 bases lay between the germline ends. This CDR3 reads CASNAGRGTEAFF. The CDR3 DNA follows: TGTGCCAGCAACGCAGGTAGGGGCACTGAAGCTTTCTTT. The variable domain in full, completed from reference TRBV7-6 and TRBJ1-1, reads GAGVSQSPRYKVTKRGQDVALRCDPISGHVSLYWYRQALGQGPEFLTYFNYEAQQDKSGLPNDRFSAERPEGSISTLTIQRTEQRDSAMYRCASNAGRGTEAFFGQGTRLTVV.

The CDR3 region is CASSLYRGLAGAPTDTQYF. CDR3 nucleotide sequence: TGTGCCAGCAGCTTGTACCGCGGACTAGCTGGGGCCCCCACAGATACGCAGTATTTT. This chain links TRBV5-4 with TRBJ2-3; TRBD2 agrees at 8 bases. V lost 1 base and J lost 2; bases outside the gene matches: 15. The CDR3 is 19 amino acids. Germline CDR1 reads SGHNT; CDR2 reads YYREEE (reference sequence).

This rearrangement joins TRBV15 to TRBJ2-1; 11 nucleotides match TRBD2. Germline assignment: CDR1 LNHNV and CDR2 YYDKDF (reference sequence). Unmatched junction bases numbered 12, after V lost 0 bases and J lost 8 bases. This CDR3 spans 18 amino acids. The CDR3 is CATSRDQASGGLIHEQFF. CDR3 DNA sequence: TGTGCCACCAGCAGAGATCAGGCTAGCGGGGGGCTGATCCATGAGCAGTTCTTC.

This chain connects TRBV19 to TRBJ1-2; possibly TRBD1 for D (5 bases). Trimming removed 7 bases from V and 4 bases from J, with 22 bases in between. CDR3 length equals 16 residues. Germline CDR1 LNHDA, CDR2 SQIVND (reference sequence). The DNA for the CDR3 is TGTGCCAGTACCCGGCTAGCGTCCGAGGGGATCTATGGCTACACCTTC. Translation gives CASTRLASEGIYGYTF.

V gene TRBV7-8 combines with J gene TRBJ2-7; weak D call: TRBD2 (6 bases). In germline, CDR1 is SGHVS, CDR2 FQNEAQ. The CDR3 length is 19 residues. The V end lost 1 base, the J end lost 0 bases, and 22 bases lay between the germline ends. CDR3 sequence reads: CASSLEGVSGTRSSYEQYF. CDR3 in DNA: TGTGCCAGCAGCTTAGAAGGGGTCTCCGGGACTCGGAGCTCCTACGAGCAGTACTTC.

The V and J genes are TRBV7-8 and TRBJ2-3, with 9 bases matching TRBD1. The CDR3 is 18 residues long. The germline gives CDR1 SGHVS, CDR2 FQNEAQ. Trimming cost V 7 bases and J 2 bases; bases outside gene matches: 16. CDR3 coding DNA: TGTGCCAGCAATCTGTACACCGGGACAGGGACTTACACAGATACGCAGTATTTT. As protein: CASNLYTGTGTYTDTQYF. Supplemented by reference TRBV7-8 and TRBJ2-3, the full variable domain reads GAGVSQSPRYKVAKRGQDVALRCDPISGHVSLFWYQQALGQGPEFLTYFQNEAQLDKSGLPSDRFFAERPEGSVSTLKIQRTQQEDSAVYLCASNLYTGTGTYTDTQYFGPGTRLTVL.

The chain is built from TRBV9 and TRBJ2-5, with 7 bases fitting TRBD1. The DNA end is a closer match to TRBJ2-7, so the J assignment may be wrong. In germline, CDR1 is SGDLS, CDR2 YYNGEE. The CDR3 runs 15 residues. In DNA, the CDR3 is TGTGCCAGCAGCGTAGCGGGACAGTGGACCTACGAGCAGTACTTC. As protein: CASSVAGQWTYEQYF.

The V and J genes are TRBV18 and TRBJ2-3, with 8 nucleotides matching TRBD2. This CDR3 spans 15 amino acids. Per germline, CDR1 KGHSH and CDR2 LQKENI. Trimming removed 5 bases from V and 0 bases from J; junction bases left unmatched: 4. CDR3 region: CASSSLAASTDTQYF. CDR3 coding DNA: TGTGCCAGCTCATCACTAGCGGCAAGCACAGATACGCAGTATTTT.

The rearrangement links TRBV28 to TRBJ2-2, with 10 positions matching TRBD2. V lost 5 bases, J lost 6 bases, and 9 bases stayed unmatched. The CDR3 totals 16 residues. CDR1 and CDR2 (germline): MDHEN, SYDVKM. In DNA, the CDR3 is TGTGCCAGCAGTGGGCAGGGGCTAGCGGGAGCCGGGGAGCTGTTTTTT. Its translation is CASSGQGLAGAGELFF.

The chain combines TRBV6-1 with TRBJ2-7, with 9 bases fitting TRBD1. The V segment lost 5 bases and the J segment 3 bases; nucleotides outside the gene matches: 8. The germline V gene has CDR1 MNHNS and CDR2 SASEGT. CDR3 length equals 15 residues. CDR3 nucleotides: TGTGCCAGCAGTTCCCACCCGGGACAGGGCTACGAGCAGTACTTC. This encodes CASSSHPGQGYEQYF.

The V gene is TRBV6-1, the J gene TRBJ2-1, with TRBD2 matching over 9 bases. The germline V gene has CDR1 MNHNS and CDR2 SASEGT. The junction had 5 bases not matched to a gene; V was cut back by 5 bases and J by 3 bases. CDR3 length: 15 residues. The CDR3 coding sequence is TGTGCCAGCAGTACGCGGGGGGGCCGCTACAATGAGCAGTTCTTC. Encoded protein: CASSTRGGRYNEQFF.

This sequence joins TRBV30 and TRBJ2-3; TRBD2 agrees at 14 bases. Germline assignment: CDR1 GTSNPN and CDR2 SVGIG (reference sequence). With 3 bases clipped from V and 6 bases from J, the junction kept 5 bases outside the gene matches. CDR3 length equals 15 residues. Written as DNA, the CDR3 is TGTGCCTGGAGAAGACTAGCGGGAGGGCCGGATACGCAGTATTTT. Protein product: CAWRRLAGGPDTQYF.

The rearrangement uses TRBV30 and TRBJ2-1; 9 nucleotides line up with TRBD2. The CDR3 is 16 amino acids. Germline V gene lookup returns CDR1 GTSNPN and CDR2 SVGIG (reference sequence). V shed 4 bases and J 7 bases; nucleotides not matched to a gene: 14. CDR3 amino acids: CAWTSGNTIGRNEQFF. In DNA, the CDR3 is TGTGCCTGGACTAGCGGGAATACGATCGGGAGGAATGAGCAGTTCTTC.

The chain is built from TRBV4-1 and TRBJ2-1; TRBD1 is a possible D gene (6 bases). V lost 1 base and J lost 2, with 9 bases in between. This CDR3 contains 15 residues. The V gene's germline CDR1 is MGHRA and CDR2 YSYEKL. The CDR3 nucleotides are TGCGCCAGCAGCCAAGCCGGGACAACCTACAATGAGCAGTTCTTC. This encodes CASSQAGTTYNEQFF.